This TCR beta chain was sequenced during a study of blood T cell repertoires in COVID-19. The wider study: Spain, Italy and the United States supplied samples that represented acute and convalescent COVID-19. The analysed material was cDNA or gDNA that came from T cells, B-cell-depleted T cells, or PBMCs.

Germline V lookup: CDR1 LGHNA, CDR2 YNFKEQ. V was clipped by 0 bases and J by 2 bases; unmatched bases: 11. CDR3 length: 19 residues. How the authors handled the data: Scientists estimated how many nucleated cells there were by amplifying reference gene primers. Assay used: immunoSEQ multiplex PCR; TCRdb lists only in-frame clones, some missing. V, J and clone size reflect that table, while D and trimming were determined from the DNA. The table lists just over 650,000 clones, 75% to 90% of them singletons. The chain couples TRBV4-2 to TRBJ2-7; 12 bases line up with TRBD2. This clonotype was sampled from a woman aged 18-29 years with acute or convalescent COVID-19. Input material: peripheral blood. For the CDR3, the DNA is TGTGCCAGCAGCCAAGAGGGCCCTAGCGGGGGGGACCACACCTACGAGCAGTACTTC. Its translation is CASSQEGPSGGDHTYEQYF.